Detailed here is one TCR beta chain. The data stem from a study of cytomegalovirus exposure and HLA in healthy donors. Study details: In terms of ancestry, the Caucasian-associated cluster contained about 81% of the approximately 430 genotyped donors.

The germline V gene encodes CDR1 SGDLS and CDR2 YYNGEE. CDR3 size: 16 residues. Trimming removed 4 bases from V and 2 bases from J, with 16 bases in between. Use of 60 Vbeta and 13 Jbeta primers characterized the PCR. The protocol was immunoSEQ multiplex PCR, while the TCRdb copy is restricted to in-frame clones and leaves out a portion. The table has about 63,000 clones, about 65% seen once. The TCR originated in a man between 50 and 59 years old in good health and CMV-seropositive. Input material: PBMCs. The V gene is TRBV9, the J gene TRBJ1-3; D perhaps matches TRBD1 (5 bases). The CDR3 loop is CASSLAGERPGNTIYF. CDR3 nucleotide sequence: TGTGCCAGCAGCCTTGCGGGGGAGAGACCTGGAAACACCATATATTTT.